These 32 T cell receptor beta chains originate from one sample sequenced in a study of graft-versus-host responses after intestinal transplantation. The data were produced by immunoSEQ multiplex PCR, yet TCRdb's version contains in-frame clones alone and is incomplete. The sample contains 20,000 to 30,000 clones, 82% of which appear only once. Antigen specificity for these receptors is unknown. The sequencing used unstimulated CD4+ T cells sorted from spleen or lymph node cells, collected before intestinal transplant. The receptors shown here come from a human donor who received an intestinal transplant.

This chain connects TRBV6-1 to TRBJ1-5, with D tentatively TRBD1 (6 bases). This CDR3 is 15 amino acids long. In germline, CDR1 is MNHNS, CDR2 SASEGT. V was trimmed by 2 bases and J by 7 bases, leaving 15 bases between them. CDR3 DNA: TGTGCCAGCAGTGAATCCGCGGCACAGGGACAGCCCCAGCATTTT. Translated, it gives CASSESAAQGQPQHF.

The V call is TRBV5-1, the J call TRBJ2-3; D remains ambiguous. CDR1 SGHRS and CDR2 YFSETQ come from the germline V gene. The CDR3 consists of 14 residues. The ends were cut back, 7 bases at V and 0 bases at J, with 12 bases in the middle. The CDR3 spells CASGRHSSTDTQYF. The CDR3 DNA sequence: TGCGCCAGCGGACGCCACAGTAGCACAGATACGCAGTATTTT.

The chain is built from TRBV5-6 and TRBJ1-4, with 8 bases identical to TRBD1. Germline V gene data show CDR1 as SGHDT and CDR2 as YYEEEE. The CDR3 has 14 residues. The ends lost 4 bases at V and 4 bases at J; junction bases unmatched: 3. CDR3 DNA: TGTGCCAGCAGCCGACAGGGGTTTAATGAAAAACTGTTTTTT. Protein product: CASSRQGFNEKLFF.

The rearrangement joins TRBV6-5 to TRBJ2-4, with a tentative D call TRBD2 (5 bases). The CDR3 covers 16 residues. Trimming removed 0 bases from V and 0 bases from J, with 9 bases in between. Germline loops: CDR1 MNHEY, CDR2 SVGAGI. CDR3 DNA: TGTGCCAGCAGTTACTCGGAGGTCCTAGCCAAAAACATTCAGTACTTC. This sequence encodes CASSYSEVLAKNIQYF.

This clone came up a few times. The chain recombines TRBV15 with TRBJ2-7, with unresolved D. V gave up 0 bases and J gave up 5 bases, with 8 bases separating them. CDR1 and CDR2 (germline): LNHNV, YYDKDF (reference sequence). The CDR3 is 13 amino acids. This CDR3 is CATSRDPQDEQYF. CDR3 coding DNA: TGTGCCACCAGCAGAGATCCCCAGGACGAGCAGTACTTC.

The CDR3 DNA reads TGCGCCAGCAGTGAGACCCAGTACTTC. Translated: CASSETQYF. The chain has TRBV10-1 and TRBJ2-5; D gene unclear. The CDR3 spans 9 residues. Germline-derived CDR1 and CDR2 are WNHNN and SYGVQD (reference sequence). V lost 2 bases and J 8 bases, leaving 0 bases between the germline ends.

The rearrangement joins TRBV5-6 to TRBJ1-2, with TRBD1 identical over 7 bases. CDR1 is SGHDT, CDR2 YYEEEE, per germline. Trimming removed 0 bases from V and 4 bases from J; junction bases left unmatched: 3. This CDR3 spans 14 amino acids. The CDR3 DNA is TGTGCCAGCAGCTTGGCGACAGGGCTCTATGGCTACACCTTC. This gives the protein CASSLATGLYGYTF. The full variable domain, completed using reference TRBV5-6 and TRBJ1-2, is DAGVTQSPTHLIKTRGQQVTLRCSPKSGHDTVSWYQQALGQGPQFIFQYYEEEERQRGNFPDRFSGHQFPNYSSELNVNALLLGDSALYLCASSLATGLYGYTFGSGTRLTVV.

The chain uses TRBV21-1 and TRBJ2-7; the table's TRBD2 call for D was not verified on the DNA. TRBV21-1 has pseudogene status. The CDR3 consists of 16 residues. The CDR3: CAILVIWPLSSYEQYF. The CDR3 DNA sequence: TGTGCCATCCTAGTAATTTGGCCCCTGAGCTCCTACGAGCAGTACTTC.

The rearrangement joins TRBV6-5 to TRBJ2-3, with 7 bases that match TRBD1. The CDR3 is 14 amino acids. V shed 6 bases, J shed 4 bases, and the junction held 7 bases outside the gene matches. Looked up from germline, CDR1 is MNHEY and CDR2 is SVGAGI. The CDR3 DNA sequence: TGTGCCAGCAGGGATGACAGGGCCTCAGATACGCAGTATTTT. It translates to CASRDDRASDTQYF.

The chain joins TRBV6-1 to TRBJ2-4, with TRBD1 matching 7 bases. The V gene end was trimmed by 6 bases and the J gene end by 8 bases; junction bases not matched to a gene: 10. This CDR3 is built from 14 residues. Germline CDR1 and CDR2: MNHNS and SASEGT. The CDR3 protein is CASSLRQGRYIQYF. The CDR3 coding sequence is TGTGCCAGCAGCCTTAGACAGGGAAGATACATTCAGTACTTC.

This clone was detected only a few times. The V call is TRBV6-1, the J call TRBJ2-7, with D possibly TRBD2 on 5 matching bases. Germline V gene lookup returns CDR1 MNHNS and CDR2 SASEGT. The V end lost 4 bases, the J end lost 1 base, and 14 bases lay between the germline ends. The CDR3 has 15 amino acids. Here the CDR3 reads CASSGANGISYEQYF. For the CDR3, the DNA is TGTGCCAGCAGTGGTGCGAACGGGATTTCCTACGAGCAGTACTTC.

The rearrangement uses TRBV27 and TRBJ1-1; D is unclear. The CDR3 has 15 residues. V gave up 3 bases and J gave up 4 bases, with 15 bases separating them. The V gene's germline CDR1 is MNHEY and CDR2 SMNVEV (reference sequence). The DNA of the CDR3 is TGTGCCAGCAGTTTTTGGAGCAAAAGGGTCACTGAAGCTTTCTTT. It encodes CASSFWSKRVTEAFF.

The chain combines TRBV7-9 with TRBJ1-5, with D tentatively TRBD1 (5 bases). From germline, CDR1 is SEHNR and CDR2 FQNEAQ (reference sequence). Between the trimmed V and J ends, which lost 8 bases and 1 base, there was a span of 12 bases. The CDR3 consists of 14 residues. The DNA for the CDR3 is TGTGCCAGCCGCCGCACAGGAAGCAATCAGCCCCAGCATTTT. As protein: CASRRTGSNQPQHF.

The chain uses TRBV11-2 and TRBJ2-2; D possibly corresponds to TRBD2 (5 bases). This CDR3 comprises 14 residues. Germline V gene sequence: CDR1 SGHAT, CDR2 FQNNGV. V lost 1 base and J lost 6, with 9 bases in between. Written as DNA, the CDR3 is TGTGCCAGCAGCTTAGGTCTAGCATCCGGGGAGCTGTTTTTT. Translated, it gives CASSLGLASGELFF.

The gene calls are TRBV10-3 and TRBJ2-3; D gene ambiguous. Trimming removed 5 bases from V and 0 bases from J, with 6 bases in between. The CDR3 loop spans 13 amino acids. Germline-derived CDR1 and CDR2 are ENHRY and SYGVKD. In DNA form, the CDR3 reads TGTGCCATCAGTCAATCTAGCACAGATACGCAGTATTTT. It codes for CAISQSSTDTQYF.

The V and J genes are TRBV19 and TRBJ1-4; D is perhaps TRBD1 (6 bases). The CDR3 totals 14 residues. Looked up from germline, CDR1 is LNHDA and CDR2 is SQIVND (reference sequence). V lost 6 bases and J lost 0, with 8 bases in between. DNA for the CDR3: TGTGCCAGTAGCAGGGGAACAACTAATGAAAAACTGTTTTTT. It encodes CASSRGTTNEKLFF.

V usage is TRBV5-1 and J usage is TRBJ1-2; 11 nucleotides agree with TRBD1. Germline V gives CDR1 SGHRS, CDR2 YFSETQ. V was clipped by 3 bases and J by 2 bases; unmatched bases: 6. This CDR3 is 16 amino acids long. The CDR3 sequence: CASSSPGQGENYGYTF. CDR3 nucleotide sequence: TGCGCCAGCAGCTCACCGGGACAGGGGGAAAACTATGGCTACACCTTC.

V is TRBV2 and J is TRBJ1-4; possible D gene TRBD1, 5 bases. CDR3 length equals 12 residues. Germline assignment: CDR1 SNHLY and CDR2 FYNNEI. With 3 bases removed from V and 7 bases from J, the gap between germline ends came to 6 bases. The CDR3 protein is CASSEGGEKLFF. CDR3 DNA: TGTGCCAGCAGTGAGGGGGGTGAAAAACTGTTTTTT.

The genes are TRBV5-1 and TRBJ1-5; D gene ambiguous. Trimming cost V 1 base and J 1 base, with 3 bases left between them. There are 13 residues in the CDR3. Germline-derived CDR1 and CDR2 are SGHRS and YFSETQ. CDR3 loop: CASSLLSNQPQHF. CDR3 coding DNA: TGCGCCAGCAGCTTGTTGAGCAATCAGCCCCAGCATTTT.

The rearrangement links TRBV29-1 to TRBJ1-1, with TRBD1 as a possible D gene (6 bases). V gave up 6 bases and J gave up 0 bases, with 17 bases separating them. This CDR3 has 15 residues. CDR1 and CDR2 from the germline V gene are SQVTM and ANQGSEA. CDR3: CSVSRGFAMNTEAFF. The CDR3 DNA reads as TGCAGCGTCTCGAGGGGGTTCGCCATGAACACTGAAGCTTTCTTT.

The CDR3: CASSERGYYGYTF. CDR3 bases: TGTGCCAGCAGTGAACGGGGGTACTATGGCTACACCTTC. The rearrangement joins TRBV2 to TRBJ1-2, with a possible D match to TRBD1 (5 bases). Trimming stripped 2 bases from V and 3 bases from J, with 7 bases between. This CDR3 spans 13 amino acids. Germline values: CDR1 SNHLY, CDR2 FYNNEI.

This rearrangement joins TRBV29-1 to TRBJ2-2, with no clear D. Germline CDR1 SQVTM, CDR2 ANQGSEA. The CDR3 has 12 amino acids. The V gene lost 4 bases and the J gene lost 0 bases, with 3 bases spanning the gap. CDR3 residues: CSVGANTGELFF. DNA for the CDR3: TGCAGCGTTGGAGCGAACACCGGGGAGCTGTTTTTT.

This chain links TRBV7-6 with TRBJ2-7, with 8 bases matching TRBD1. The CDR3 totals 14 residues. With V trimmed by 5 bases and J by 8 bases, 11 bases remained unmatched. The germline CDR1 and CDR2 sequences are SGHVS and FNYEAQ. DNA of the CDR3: TGTGCCAGCAGCAAGGGACAGGCTAACGATAAGCAGTACTTC. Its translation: CASSKGQANDKQYF. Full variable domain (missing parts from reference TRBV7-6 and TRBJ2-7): GAGVSQSPRYKVTKRGQDVALRCDPISGHVSLYWYRQALGQGPEFLTYFNYEAQQDKSGLPNDRFSAERPEGSISTLTIQRTEQRDSAMYRCASSKGQANDKQYFGPGTRLTVT.

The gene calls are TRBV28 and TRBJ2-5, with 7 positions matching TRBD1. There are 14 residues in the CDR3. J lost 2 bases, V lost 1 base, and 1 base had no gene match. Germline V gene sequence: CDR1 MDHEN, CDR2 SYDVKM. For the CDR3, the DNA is TGTGCCAGCAGTTTATCCAGGGGGCAAGAGACCCAGTACTTC. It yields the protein CASSLSRGQETQYF.

Here the CDR3 reads CASSPGPEETQYF. CDR3 bases: TGTGCCAGCAGCCCGGGGCCGGAAGAGACCCAGTACTTC. The chain links TRBV5-5 to TRBJ2-5; either TRBD1 or TRBD2 may supply D (5 bases each). CDR3 size: 13 residues. The ends were cut back, 4 bases at V and 3 bases at J, with 10 bases in the middle. The V gene's germline CDR1 is SGHKS and CDR2 YYEKEE (reference sequence).

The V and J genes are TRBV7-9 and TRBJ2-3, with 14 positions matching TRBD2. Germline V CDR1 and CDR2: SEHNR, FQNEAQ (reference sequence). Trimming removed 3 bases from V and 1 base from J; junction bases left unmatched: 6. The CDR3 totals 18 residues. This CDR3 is CASSLRGLAGAGTDTQYF. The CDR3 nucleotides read TGTGCCAGCAGCTTGAGGGGACTAGCGGGAGCAGGCACAGATACGCAGTATTTT.

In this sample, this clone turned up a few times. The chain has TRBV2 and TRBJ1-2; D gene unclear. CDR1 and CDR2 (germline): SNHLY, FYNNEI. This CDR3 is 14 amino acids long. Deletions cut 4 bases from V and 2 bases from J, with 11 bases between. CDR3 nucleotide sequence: TGTGCCAGCAGTGGAGGCAGAGGAAACTATGGCTACACCTTC. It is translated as CASSGGRGNYGYTF.

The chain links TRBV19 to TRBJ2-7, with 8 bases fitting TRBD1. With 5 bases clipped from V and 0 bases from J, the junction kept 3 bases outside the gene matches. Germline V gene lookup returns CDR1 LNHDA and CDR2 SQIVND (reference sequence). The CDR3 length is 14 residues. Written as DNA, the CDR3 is TGTGCCAGTAGTGGGACAGGAGTCTCCTACGAGCAGTACTTC. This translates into CASSGTGVSYEQYF.

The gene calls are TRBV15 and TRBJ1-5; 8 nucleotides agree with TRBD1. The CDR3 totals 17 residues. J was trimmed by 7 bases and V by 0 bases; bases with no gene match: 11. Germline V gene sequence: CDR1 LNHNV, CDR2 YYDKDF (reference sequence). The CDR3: CATSRDRGTGGWQPQHF. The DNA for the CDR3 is TGTGCCACCAGCAGAGATCGTGGTACAGGGGGGTGGCAGCCCCAGCATTTT.

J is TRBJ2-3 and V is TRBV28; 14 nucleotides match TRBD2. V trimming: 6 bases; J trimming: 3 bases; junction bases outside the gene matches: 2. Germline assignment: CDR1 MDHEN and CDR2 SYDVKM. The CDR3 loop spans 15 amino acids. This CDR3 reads CASRGTSGRTDTQYF. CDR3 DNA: TGTGCCAGCAGAGGGACTAGCGGGAGAACAGATACGCAGTATTTT.

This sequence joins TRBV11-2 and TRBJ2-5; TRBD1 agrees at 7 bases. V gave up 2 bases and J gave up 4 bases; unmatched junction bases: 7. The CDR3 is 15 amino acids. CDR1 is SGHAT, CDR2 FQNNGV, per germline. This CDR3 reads CASSLPTGLGETQYF. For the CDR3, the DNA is TGTGCCAGCAGCTTACCGACAGGGTTAGGAGAGACCCAGTACTTC.

The CDR3 reads CASSWGQYNEQFF. The CDR3 bases are TGTGCCAGCAGCTGGGGACAGTACAATGAGCAGTTCTTC. J is TRBJ2-1 and V is TRBV7-9; 7 bases are a match to TRBD1. V lost 4 bases to trimming and J lost 4 bases; unmatched junction nucleotides: 1. This CDR3 comprises 13 residues. Germline V gene lookup returns CDR1 SEHNR and CDR2 FQNEAQ (reference sequence). Complete variable domain (other parts from reference TRBV7-9 and TRBJ2-1): DTGVSQNPRHKITKRGQNVTFRCDPISEHNRLYWYRQTLGQGPEFLTYFQNEAQLEKSRLLSDRFSAERPKGSFSTLEIQRTEQGDSAMYLCASSWGQYNEQFFGPGTRLTVL.